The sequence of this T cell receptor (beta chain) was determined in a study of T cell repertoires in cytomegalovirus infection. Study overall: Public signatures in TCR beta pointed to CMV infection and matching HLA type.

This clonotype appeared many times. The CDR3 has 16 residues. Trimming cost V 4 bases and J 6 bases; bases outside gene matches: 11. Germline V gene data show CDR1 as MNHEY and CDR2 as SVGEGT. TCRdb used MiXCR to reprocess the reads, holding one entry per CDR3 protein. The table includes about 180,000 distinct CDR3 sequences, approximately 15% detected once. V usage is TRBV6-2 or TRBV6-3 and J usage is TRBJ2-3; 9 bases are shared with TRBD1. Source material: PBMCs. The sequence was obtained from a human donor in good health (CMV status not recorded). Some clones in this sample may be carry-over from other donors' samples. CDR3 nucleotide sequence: TGTGCCAGCAGTTTGACCGGGACAGGGTTATTGGATACGCAGTATTTT. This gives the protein CASSLTGTGLLDTQYF.